This T cell receptor (beta chain) was sequenced in a study of OX40 agonist ivuxolimab in advanced cancers. Notes on the research overall: Ivuxolimab was a fully human IgG2 agonistic monoclonal antibody targeting the costimulatory receptor OX40 (CD134). In the dose-escalation cohort, 65% to 90% of patients were male, and the mean age was approximately 60 years, with a range of roughly 20 to 80. Intravenous ivuxolimab was administered to patients every 2 weeks at six dose levels: 0.01, 0.1, 0.3, 1.5, 3 and 10 mg/kg. The point of sequencing TCRbeta in the periphery was to test whether ivuxolimab changed TCR sequence diversity and drove clonal T-cell expansion. Among the 52 dose-escalation patients, approximately 20 had hepatocellular carcinoma, roughly 15 melanoma, 9 renal cell carcinoma and 9 head and neck cancer. Partial responses were achieved by three dose-escalation patients, of whom one had hepatocellular carcinoma and two had cutaneous melanoma. Prior anti-PD-1, anti-PD-L1 or anti-CTLA-4 therapy was permitted, and checkpoint inhibitors had been received by roughly 42% of dose-escalation patients. The paper covers the monotherapy dose-escalation part of the phase I ivuxolimab trial, which included N of about 50 patients. The study at large found these results: At doses from 0.1 to 3.0 mg/kg, clonal expansion was seen in both CD4+ and CD8+ blood T cells between baseline and week 6. After ivuxolimab, more expanded clones were found on average in CD8+ T cells than in CD4+ T cells. Antigen specificity was not determined for the clonally expanded peripheral T cells. In the 0.1-3.0 mg/kg groups, partial responders were among the patients with the lowest normalized peripheral clonal expansion, particularly in CD8+ T cells. Low levels of normalized T-cell clonal expansion were also seen in some patients who did not respond.

The trial excluded patients who had a history of autoimmune disease or were on systemic immunosuppression. Peripheral blood for TCR sequencing was collected from all dose cohorts at baseline, on cycle 4 day 1, and on cycle 7 day 1. Samples came from an open-label, multicenter, first-in-human phase I dose-escalation trial of ivuxolimab. Adults with locally advanced or metastatic head and neck squamous cell, hepatocellular, melanoma or renal cell carcinoma were enrolled in the trial. CD4+ and CD8+ T cells were sorted separately from peripheral blood before TCR sequencing. As for this clone: No antigen is known for it. No base-level quality is on record; no much larger clone is a single base apart.

Including cysteine and phenylalanine, the CDR3 has 13 amino acids. Only CDR3 DNA remains: 39 bases, in frame from the first base. Trimming at the junction amounts to 0 bases on V and 3 bases on J, and the germline ends lie 7 bases apart. From the germline V gene, CDR1 is SGHRS and CDR2 is YFSETQ. For sequencing of the TCRbeta CDR3 region, genomic DNA was extracted from the sorted cells. TCRbeta CDR3 regions were sequenced using the immunoSEQ Assay. TCRdb took this table from immuneACCESS and kept in-frame rearrangements with V and J called. Such tables lack part of the clones; where checked against another copy, unresolved V genes explain under half of the gap, and the rest is unexplained. In this sample the table shows 50,000 to 65,000 clones, roughly 85% of which occur a single time. The ten largest clones take up 5% of the sample.

Rearrangement joined TRBV5-1 to TRBJ2-7; the D segment might be TRBD1 or TRBD2, since each matches 5 bases. This clonotype was sampled from an adult with an advanced solid tumor such as melanoma, head and neck, liver or kidney cancer. The input for sequencing was CD4+ or CD8+ T cells sorted from blood, taken in a trial of the OX40 agonist ivuxolimab. The CDR3 in this case is CASSLAGLYEQYF. The DNA reads TGCGCCAGCAGCTTGGCGGGGCTCTACGAGCAGTACTTC.